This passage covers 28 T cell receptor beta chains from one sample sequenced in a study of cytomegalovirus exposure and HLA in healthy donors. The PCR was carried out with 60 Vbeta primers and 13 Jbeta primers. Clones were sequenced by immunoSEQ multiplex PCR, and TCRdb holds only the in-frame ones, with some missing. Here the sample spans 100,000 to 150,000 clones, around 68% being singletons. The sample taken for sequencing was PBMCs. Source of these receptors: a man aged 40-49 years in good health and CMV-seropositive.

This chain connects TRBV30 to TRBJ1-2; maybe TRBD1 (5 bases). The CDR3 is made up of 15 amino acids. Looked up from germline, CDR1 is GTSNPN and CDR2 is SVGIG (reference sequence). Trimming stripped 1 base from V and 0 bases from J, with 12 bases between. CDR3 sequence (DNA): TGTGCCTGGAGTGCCCCCAGGGCTGCTAACTATGGCTACACCTTC. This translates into CAWSAPRAANYGYTF.

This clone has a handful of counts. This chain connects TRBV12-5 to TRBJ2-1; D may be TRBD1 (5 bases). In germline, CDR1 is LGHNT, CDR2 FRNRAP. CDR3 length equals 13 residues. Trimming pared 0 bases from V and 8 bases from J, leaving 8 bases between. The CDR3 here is CASGLVRVDEQFF. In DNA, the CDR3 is TGTGCTAGTGGTTTGGTCAGGGTCGATGAGCAGTTCTTC.

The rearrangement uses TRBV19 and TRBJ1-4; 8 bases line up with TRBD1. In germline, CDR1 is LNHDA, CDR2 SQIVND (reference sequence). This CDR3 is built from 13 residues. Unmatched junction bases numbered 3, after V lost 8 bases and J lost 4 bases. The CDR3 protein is CASWDRLNEKLFF. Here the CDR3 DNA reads TGTGCCAGTTGGGACAGGCTTAATGAAAAACTGTTTTTT.

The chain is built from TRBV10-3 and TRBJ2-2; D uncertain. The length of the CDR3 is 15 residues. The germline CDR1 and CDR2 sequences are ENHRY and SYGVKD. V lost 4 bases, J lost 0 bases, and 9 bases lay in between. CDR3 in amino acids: CAISVESPNTGELFF. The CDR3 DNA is TGTGCCATCAGTGTAGAATCCCCGAACACCGGGGAGCTGTTTTTT.

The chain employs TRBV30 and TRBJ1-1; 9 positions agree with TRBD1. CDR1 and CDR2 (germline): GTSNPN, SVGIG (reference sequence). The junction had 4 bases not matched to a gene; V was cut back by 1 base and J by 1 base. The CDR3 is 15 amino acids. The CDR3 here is CAWSAGTGPNTEAFF. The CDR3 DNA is TGTGCCTGGAGTGCAGGGACAGGGCCGAACACTGAAGCTTTCTTT.

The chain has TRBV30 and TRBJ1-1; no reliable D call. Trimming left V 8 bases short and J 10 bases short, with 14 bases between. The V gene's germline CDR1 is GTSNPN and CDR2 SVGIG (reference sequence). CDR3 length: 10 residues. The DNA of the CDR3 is TGTGCCGCCGTTGAGTCCGGAGCTTTCTTT. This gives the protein CAAVESGAFF. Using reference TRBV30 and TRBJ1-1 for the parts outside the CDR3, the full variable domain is SQTIHQWPATLVQPVGSPLSLECTVEGTSNPNLYWYRQAAGRGLQLLFYSVGIGQISSEVPQNLSASRPQDRQFILSSKKLLLSDSGFYLCAAVESGAFFGQGTRLTVV.

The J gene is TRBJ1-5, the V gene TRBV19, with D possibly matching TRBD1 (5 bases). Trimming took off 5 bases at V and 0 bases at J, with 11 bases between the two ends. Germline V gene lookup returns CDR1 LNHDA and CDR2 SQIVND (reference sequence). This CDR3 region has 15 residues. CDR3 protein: CASSQDSYSNQPQHF. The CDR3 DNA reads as TGTGCCAGTAGTCAAGACAGCTATAGCAATCAGCCCCAGCATTTT.

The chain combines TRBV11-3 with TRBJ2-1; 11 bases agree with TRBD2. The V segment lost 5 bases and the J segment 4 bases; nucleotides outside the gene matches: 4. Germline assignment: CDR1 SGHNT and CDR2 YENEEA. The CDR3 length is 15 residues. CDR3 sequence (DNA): TGTGCCAGCAGCCGAGGGACTAGCGGATACAATGAGCAGTTCTTC. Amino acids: CASSRGTSGYNEQFF.

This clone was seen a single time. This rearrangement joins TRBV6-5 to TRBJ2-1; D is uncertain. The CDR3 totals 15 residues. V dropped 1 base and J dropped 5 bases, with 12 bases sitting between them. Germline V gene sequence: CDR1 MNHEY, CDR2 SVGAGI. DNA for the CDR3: TGTGCCAGCAGTTACTTTGGCGGAGAGAACAATGAGCAGTTCTTC. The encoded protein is CASSYFGGENNEQFF.

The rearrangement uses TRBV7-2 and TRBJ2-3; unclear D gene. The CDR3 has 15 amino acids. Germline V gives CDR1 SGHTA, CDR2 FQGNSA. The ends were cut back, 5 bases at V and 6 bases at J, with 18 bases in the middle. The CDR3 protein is CASSPFAPREDTQYF. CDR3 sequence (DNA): TGTGCCAGCAGCCCATTCGCCCCACGAGAGGATACGCAGTATTTT. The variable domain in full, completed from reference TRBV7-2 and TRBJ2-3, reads GAGVSQSPSNKVTEKGKDVELRCDPISGHTALYWYRQSLGQGLEFLIYFQGNSAPDKSGLPSDRFSAERTGGSVSTLTIQRTQQEDSAVYLCASSPFAPREDTQYFGPGTRLTVL.

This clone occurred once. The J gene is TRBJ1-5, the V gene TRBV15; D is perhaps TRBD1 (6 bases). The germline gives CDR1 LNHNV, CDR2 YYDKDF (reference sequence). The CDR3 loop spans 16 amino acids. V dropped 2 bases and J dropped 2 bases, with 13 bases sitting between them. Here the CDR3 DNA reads TGTGCCACCAGCAGACCGACAGGCCAGCGCAATCAGCCCCAGCATTTT. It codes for CATSRPTGQRNQPQHF.

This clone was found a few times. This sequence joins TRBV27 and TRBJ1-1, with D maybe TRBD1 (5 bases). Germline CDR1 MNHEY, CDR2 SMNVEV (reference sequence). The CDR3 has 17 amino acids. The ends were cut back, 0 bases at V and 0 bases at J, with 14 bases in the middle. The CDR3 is CASSLSPPDSMNTEAFF. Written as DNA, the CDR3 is TGTGCCAGCAGTTTATCCCCACCCGACAGTATGAACACTGAAGCTTTCTTT.

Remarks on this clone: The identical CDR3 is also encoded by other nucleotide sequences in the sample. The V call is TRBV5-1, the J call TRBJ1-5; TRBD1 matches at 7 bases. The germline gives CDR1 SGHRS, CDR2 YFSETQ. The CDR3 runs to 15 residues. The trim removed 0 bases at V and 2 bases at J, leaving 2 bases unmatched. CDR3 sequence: CASSLDRGGNQPQHF. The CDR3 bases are TGCGCCAGCAGCTTGGACAGGGGAGGCAATCAGCCCCAGCATTTT.

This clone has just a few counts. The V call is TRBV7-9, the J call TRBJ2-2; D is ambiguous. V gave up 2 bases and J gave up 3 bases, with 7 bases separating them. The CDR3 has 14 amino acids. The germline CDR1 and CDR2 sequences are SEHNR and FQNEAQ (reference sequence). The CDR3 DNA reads TGTGCCAGCAGCTTAAGAGCATACACCGGGGAGCTGTTTTTT. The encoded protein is CASSLRAYTGELFF.

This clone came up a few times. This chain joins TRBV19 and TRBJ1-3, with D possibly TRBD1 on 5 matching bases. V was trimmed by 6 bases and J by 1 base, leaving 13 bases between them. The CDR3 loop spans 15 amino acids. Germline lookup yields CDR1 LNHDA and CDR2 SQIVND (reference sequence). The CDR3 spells CASRGLTGSGNTIYF. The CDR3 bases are TGTGCCAGTAGAGGGCTTACAGGTTCTGGAAACACCATATATTTT.

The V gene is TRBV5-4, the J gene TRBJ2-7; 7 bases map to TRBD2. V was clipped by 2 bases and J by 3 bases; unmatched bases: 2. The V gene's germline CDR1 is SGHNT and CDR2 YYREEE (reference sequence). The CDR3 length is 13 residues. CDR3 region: CASSFRTSYEQYF. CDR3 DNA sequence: TGTGCCAGCAGCTTCAGGACTAGCTACGAGCAGTACTTC.

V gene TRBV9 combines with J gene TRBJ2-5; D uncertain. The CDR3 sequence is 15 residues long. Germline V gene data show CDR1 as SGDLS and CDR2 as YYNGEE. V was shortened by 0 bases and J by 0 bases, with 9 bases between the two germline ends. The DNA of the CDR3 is TGTGCCAGCAGCGTAGGAGTGAATGACCAAGAGACCCAGTACTTC. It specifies CASSVGVNDQETQYF.

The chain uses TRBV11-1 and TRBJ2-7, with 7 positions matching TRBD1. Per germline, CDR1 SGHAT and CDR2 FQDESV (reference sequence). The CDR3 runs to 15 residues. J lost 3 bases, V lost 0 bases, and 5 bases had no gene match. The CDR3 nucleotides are TGTGCCAGCAGCTTAGCGCTCGGGACAGACTACGAGCAGTACTTC. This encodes CASSLALGTDYEQYF.

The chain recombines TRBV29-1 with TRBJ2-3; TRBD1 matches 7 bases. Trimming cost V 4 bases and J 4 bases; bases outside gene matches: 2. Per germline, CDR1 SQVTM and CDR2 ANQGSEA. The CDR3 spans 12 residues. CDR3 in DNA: TGCAGCGTTGCGACAGGGTCAGATACGCAGTATTTT. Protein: CSVATGSDTQYF.

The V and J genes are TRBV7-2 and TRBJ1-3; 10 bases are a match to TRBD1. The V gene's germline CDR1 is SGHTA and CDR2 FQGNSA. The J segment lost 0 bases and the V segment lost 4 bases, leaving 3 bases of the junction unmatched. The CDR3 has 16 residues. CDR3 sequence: CASSWGQGSSGNTIYF. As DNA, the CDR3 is TGTGCCAGCAGCTGGGGACAGGGGAGCTCTGGAAACACCATATATTTT.

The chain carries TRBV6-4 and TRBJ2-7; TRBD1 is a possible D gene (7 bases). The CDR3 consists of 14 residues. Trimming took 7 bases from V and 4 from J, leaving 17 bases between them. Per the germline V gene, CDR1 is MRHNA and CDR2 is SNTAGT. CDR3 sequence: CASKPTGTSYEQYF. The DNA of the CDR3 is TGTGCCAGCAAACCGACAGGGACTTCTTACGAGCAGTACTTC.

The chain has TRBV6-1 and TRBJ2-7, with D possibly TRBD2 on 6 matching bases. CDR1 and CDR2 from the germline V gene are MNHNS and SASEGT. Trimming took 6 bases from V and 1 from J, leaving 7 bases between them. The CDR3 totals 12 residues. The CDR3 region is CASREGSYEQYF. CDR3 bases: TGTGCCAGCAGGGAGGGTTCCTACGAGCAGTACTTC.

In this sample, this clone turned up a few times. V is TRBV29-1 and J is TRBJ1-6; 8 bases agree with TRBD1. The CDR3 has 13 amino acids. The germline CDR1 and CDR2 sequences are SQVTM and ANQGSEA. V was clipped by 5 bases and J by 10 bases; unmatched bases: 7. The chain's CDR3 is CSVRGTGQSPLHF. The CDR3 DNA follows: TGCAGCGTTAGAGGGACAGGCCAATCACCCCTCCACTTT.

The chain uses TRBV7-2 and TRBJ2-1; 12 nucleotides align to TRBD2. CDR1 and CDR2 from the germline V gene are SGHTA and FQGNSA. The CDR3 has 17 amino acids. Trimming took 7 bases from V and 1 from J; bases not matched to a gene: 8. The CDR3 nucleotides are TGTGCCAGCACCCTGCGGACTAGCGGGATATCCTACAATGAGCAGTTCTTC. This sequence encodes CASTLRTSGISYNEQFF.

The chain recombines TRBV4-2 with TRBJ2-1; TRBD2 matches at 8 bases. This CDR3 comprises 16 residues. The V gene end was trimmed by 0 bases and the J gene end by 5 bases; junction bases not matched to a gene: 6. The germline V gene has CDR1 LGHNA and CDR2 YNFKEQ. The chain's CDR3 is CASSQDLNGGDNEQFF. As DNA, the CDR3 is TGTGCCAGCAGCCAAGATCTCAACGGGGGGGACAATGAGCAGTTCTTC.

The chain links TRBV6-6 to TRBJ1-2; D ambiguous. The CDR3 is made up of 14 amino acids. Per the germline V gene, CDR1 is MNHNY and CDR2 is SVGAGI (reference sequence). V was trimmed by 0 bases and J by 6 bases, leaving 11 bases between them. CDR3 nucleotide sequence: TGTGCCAGCAGTTACTCGGGGAGAGGAGATGGCTACACCTTC. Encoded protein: CASSYSGRGDGYTF.

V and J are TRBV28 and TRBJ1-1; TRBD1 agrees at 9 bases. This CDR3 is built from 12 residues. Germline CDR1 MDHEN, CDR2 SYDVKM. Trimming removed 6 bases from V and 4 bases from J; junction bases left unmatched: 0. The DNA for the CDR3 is TGTGCCAGCAGGACAGGGGGCACTGAAGCTTTCTTT. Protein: CASRTGGTEAFF.

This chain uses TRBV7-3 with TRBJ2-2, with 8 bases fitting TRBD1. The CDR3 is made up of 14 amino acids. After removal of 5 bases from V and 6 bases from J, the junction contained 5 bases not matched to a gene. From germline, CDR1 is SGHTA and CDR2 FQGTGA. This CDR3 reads CASSQGQVAGELFF. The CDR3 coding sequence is TGTGCCAGCAGCCAGGGACAGGTCGCCGGGGAGCTGTTTTTT.